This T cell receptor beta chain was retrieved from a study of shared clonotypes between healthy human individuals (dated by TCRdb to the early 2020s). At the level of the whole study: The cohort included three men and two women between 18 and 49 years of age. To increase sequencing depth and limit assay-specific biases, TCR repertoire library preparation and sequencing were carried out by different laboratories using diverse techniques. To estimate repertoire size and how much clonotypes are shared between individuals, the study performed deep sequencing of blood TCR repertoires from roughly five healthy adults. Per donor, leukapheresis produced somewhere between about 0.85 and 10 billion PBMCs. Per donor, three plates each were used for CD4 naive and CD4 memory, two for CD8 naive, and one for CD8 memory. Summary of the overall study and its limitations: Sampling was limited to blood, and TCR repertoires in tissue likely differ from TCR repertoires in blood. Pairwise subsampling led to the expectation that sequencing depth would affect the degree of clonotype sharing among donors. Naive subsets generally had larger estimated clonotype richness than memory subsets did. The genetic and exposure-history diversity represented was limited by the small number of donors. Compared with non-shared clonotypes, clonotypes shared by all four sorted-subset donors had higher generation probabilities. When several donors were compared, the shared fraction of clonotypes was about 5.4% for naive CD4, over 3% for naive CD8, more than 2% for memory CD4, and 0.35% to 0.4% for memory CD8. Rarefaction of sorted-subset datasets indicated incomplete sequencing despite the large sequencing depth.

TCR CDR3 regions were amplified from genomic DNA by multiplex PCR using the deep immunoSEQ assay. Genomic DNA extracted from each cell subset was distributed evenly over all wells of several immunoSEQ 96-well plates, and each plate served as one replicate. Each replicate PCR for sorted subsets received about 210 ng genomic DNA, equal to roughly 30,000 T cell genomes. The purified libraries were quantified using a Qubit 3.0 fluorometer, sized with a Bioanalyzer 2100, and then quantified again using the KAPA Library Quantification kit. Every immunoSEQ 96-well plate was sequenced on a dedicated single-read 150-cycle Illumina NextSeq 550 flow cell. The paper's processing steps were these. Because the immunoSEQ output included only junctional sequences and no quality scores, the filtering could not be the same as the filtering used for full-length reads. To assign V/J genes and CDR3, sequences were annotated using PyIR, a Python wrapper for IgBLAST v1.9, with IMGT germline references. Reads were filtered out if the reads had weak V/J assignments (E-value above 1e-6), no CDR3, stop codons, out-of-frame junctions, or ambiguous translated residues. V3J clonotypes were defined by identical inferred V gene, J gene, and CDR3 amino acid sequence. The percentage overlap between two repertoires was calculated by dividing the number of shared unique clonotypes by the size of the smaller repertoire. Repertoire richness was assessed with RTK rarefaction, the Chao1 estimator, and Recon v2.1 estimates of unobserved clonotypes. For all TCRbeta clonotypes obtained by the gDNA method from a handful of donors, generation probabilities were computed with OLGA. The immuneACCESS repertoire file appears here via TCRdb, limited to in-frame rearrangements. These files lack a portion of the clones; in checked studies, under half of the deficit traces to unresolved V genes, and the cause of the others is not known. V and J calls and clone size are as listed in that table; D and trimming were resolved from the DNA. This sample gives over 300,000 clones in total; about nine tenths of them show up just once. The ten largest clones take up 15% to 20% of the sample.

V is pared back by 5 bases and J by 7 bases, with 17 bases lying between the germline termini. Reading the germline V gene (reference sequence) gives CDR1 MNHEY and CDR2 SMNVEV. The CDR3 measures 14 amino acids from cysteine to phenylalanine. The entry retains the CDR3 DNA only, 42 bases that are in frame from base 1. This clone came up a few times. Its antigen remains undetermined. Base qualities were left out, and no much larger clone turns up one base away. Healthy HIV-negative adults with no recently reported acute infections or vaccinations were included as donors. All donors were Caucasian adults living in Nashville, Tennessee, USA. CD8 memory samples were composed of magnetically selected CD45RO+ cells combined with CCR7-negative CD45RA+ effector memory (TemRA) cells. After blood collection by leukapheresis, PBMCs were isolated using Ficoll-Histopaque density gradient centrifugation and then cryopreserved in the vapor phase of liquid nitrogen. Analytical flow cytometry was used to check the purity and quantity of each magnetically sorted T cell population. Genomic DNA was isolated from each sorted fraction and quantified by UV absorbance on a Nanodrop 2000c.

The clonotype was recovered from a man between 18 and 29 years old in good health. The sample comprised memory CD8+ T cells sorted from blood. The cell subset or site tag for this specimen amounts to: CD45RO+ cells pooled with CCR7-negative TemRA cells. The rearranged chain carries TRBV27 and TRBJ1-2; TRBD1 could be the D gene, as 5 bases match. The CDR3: CASSVGHGGFGYTF. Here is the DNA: TGTGCCAGCAGTGTTGGACACGGAGGTTTTGGCTACACCTTC.